These T cell receptor beta chains were read from a single sample in a study of T-cell reconstitution after alpha-beta-depleted transplantation in children. TCRdb processed the PCR reads anew with MiXCR; each CDR3 protein has one entry. This sample has 190,000 or so distinct CDR3 sequences, with more than 6.5% found just once. This sample comprised PBMCs from the stem cell graft donor, obtained from the stem cell graft. The receptor source for this set is a human donor who donated a stem cell graft to a child with Wiskott-Aldrich syndrome. Both conserved end residues are part of each CDR3. The D gene is left open where the match is weak. The size field reads once, few or many counts, or a class when the clone is expanded.

J gene,D gene,V gene,clone size,CDR3 DNA,CDR3 protein
TRBJ2-7,NA,TRBV4-3,many,TGCGCCAGCAGCCAAGACCCTAGCCCGATATCCGAGCAGTACTTC,CASSQDPSPISEQYF
TRBJ1-2,TRBD1,TRBV20-1,many,TGCAGTGGGACAGGACGAGACTATGGCTACACCTTC,CSGTGRDYGYTF
TRBJ2-7,NA,TRBV20-1,many,TGCAGTGCTAGACGGGGCGCCTACGAGCAGTACTTC,CSARRGAYEQYF
TRBJ1-6,NA,TRBV7-8,few,TGTGCCAGCAGCTTAGAACAGGGCTATAATTCACCCCTCCACTTT,CASSLEQGYNSPLHF
TRBJ2-7,TRBD1,TRBV30,many,TGTGCCTACGGACAGGGATACTACGAGCAGTACTTC,CAYGQGYYEQYF
TRBJ1-1,NA,TRBV10-3,many,TGTGCCATCAGTGAGGACCTCCGAGGGACTGAAGCTTTCTTT,CAISEDLRGTEAFF
TRBJ2-7,TRBD1,TRBV7-2,many,TGTGCCAGCAGCATAGGACAGGGTTCCTACGAGCAGTACTTC,CASSIGQGSYEQYF
TRBJ1-1,NA,TRBV12-3/TRBV12-4,many,TGTGCCAGCAGAGAGGGGCCCAAGGGGACTGAAGCTTTCTTT,CASREGPKGTEAFF
TRBJ1-3,NA,TRBV12-3/TRBV12-4,many,TGTGCCAGCAGTTTAGCGGGCCAGCCGGGAAACACCATATATTTT,CASSLAGQPGNTIYF
TRBJ1-1,NA,TRBV7-9,many,TGTGCCAGCAACATCCTCCTCCAGGTGAACACTGAAGCTTTCTTT,CASNILLQVNTEAFF
TRBJ2-4,TRBD1,TRBV12-3/TRBV12-4,many,TGTGCCAGCAGTTTGACAGGGCCGAAAAACATTCAGTACTTC,CASSLTGPKNIQYF
TRBJ1-1,NA,TRBV3-1,few,TGTGCCAGCAGCCTGTGGGACGGACGTGAAGCTTTCTTT,CASSLWDGREAFF